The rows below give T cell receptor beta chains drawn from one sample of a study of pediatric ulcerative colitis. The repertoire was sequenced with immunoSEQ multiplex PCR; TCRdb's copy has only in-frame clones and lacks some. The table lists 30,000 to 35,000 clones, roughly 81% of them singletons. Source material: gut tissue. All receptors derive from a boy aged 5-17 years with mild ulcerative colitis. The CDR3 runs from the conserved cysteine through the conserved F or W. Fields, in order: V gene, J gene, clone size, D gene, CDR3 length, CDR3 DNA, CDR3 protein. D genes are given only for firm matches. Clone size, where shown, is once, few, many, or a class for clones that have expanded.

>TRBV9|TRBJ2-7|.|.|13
TGTGCCAGCAGCTCGGGACCGGGTTACGAGCAGTACTTC
CASSSGPGYEQYF
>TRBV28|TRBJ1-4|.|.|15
TGTGCCAGCAGTTTTGAGGCCTCAACTAATGAAAAACTGTTTTTT
CASSFEASTNEKLFF
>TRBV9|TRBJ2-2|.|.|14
TGTGCCAGCAGCGGACGTGCACTAACCGGGGAGCTGTTTTTT
CASSGRALTGELFF
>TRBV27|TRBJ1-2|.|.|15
TGTGCCAGCAGTTCCTACGGACGGGAAAACTATGGCTACACCTTC
CASSSYGRENYGYTF
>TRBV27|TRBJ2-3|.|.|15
TGTGCCAGCAGTAACCGGGACCCCAGATCGGATACGCAGTATTTT
CASSNRDPRSDTQYF
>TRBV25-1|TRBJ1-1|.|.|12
TGTGCCAGCAGTGGAAAGGCCGGTGAAGCTTTCTTT
CASSGKAGEAFF
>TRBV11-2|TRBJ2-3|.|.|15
TGTGCCAGCTCCCGTTTCAAACCCAGCACAGATACGCAGTATTTT
CASSRFKPSTDTQYF
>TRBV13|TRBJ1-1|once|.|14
TGTGCCAGCAGCTTCCGAGGCGGGGGAACTGAAGCTTTCTTT
CASSFRGGGTEAFF
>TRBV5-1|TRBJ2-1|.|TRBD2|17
TGCGCCAGCAGCCCCGCCGCTCTAGCGGGCTTCTTCGGTGAGCAGTTCTTC
CASSPAALAGFFGEQFF
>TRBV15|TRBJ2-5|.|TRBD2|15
TGTGCCACCACAAGGCTAGCGGGGGGGCGAGAGACCCAGTACTTC
CATTRLAGGRETQYF
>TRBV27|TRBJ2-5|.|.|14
TGTGCCAGCAGTTCAGACAGGTCCGGAGAGACCCAGTACTTC
CASSSDRSGETQYF
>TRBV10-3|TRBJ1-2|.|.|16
TGTGCCATCTTGTCGAGTGGGGAGGATTCGAACTATGGCTACACCTTC
CAILSSGEDSNYGYTF
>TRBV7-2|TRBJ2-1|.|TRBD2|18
TGTGCCAGCAGCCTAGTCCGACTAGCGGGGGGGCTATACAATGAGCAGTTCTTC
CASSLVRLAGGLYNEQFF
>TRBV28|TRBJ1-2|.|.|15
TGTGCCAGCAGTTTATACATGGCCCCAAACTATGGCTACACCTTC
CASSLYMAPNYGYTF
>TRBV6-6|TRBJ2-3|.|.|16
TGTGCCAGCAGTTACTCTGCAGGGCCTACAGCCGATACGCAGTATTTT
CASSYSAGPTADTQYF
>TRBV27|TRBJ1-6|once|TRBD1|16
TGTGCCAGCAGTCCCCAGGGGGTCCTAAATAATTCACCCCTCCACTTT
CASSPQGVLNNSPLHF
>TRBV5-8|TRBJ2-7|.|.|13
TGTGCCAGCAGCTTGGAAATCCGGGCCACAGTATACTTC
CASSLEIRATVYF
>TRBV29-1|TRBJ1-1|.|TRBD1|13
TGCAGCGTGGTGACAGGGAGGGCTGAGAAAGCTTTCTTT
CSVVTGRAEKAFF
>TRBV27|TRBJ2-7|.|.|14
TGTGCCAGCAGCTCCGGGACGGATGCCTACGAGCAGTACTTC
CASSSGTDAYEQYF
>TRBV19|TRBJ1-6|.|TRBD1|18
TGTGCCAGTAGTATGATAGGGACCGGGACAGGGGGTAATTCACCCCTCCACTTT
CASSMIGTGTGGNSPLHF
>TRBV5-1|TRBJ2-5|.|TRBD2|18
TGCGCCAGCAGCCCGGGACTAGCGGGGGGGCCAGACCAAGAGACCCAGTACTTC
CASSPGLAGGPDQETQYF
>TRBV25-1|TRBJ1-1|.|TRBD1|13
TGTGCCAGCAGTGTAGGACAGGGGGCGCAAGCTTTCTTT
CASSVGQGAQAFF
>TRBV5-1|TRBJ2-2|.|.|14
TGCGCCAGCAGCTTGGCCAGGCCCACCGGGGAGCTGTTTTTT
CASSLARPTGELFF
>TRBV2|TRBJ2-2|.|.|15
TGTGCCAGCAGTGAACAGGGTCCGAACACCGGGGAGCTGTTTTTT
CASSEQGPNTGELFF
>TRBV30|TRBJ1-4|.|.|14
TGTGCCTGGGGGGGTCCGGGACATCTAGGAAAACTGTTTTTT
CAWGGPGHLGKLFF
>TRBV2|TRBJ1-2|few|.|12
TGTGCCAGTTCCTCGGGGACCTATGGCTACACCTTC
CASSSGTYGYTF
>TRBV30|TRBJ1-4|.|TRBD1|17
TGTGCCTGGAGTCCAGGCAACACAGGGGTCAGGAATGAAAAACTGTTTTTT
CAWSPGNTGVRNEKLFF
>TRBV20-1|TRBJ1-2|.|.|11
TGCAGTGCTAGAATACTAAATGGCTACACCTTC
CSARILNGYTF
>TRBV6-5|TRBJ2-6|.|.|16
TGTGCCAGCAGTTTGACAGGTTTCTCTGGGGCCAACGTCCTGACTTTC
CASSLTGFSGANVLTF
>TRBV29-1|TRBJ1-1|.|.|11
TGCAGCGCCCCCCAGAACACTGAAGCTTTCTTT
CSAPQNTEAFF
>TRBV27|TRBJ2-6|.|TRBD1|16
TGTGCCAGCAGCACCCGGGACAGGGCCGGGGCCAACGTCCTGACTTTC
CASSTRDRAGANVLTF
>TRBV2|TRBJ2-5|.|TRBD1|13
TGTGCCAGCAGTGGAAACAGGGGAGAGACCCAGTACTTC
CASSGNRGETQYF
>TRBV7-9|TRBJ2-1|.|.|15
TGTGCCAGCAACTTCAAAGGGTCGGGCCACAATGAGCAGTTCTTC
CASNFKGSGHNEQFF
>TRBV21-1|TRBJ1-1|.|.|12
TGTGCCAGCAGAGGGGGTCGGCCCGAAGCTTTCTTT
CASRGGRPEAFF
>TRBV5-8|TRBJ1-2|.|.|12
TGTGCCAGCAGCAGTGGGGTGCGTGGCTACACCTTC
CASSSGVRGYTF
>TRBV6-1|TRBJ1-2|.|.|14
TGTGCCAGCACCCGGCAGGGATCCCACTATGGCTACACCTTC
CASTRQGSHYGYTF
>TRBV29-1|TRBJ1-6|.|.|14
TGCAGCGTTGCTGAAGAGGGAGCTGGTTCACCCCTCCACTTT
CSVAEEGAGSPLHF
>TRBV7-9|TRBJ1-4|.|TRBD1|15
TGTGCCAGCAGCTTAGTGGGGACAGGGGTGGAAAAACTGTTTTTT
CASSLVGTGVEKLFF
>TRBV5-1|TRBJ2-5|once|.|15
TGCGCCAGCAGCTTGAGCACAGGCCCCCAAGAGACCCAGTACTTC
CASSLSTGPQETQYF